The sequence of this T cell receptor beta chain was determined in a study of blood T cell repertoires in COVID-19. Cohort assignment relied on participant-reported clinical history. As processed by the authors: Nucleated cell counts were estimated from reference gene primer amplification. This table comes from immunoSEQ multiplex PCR, and its TCRdb copy is limited to in-frame clones, with some not included. V and J calls and clone size are copied from that table; D and trimming were computed from the DNA. The profile shows roughly 250,000 clones, approximately 83% of them singletons. The germline CDR1 and CDR2 sequences are SNHLY and FYNNEI. The CDR3 has 12 residues. Trimming took 7 bases from V and 8 from J, leaving 14 bases between them.

The sample taken for sequencing was PBMCs or T cells enriched from blood (not recorded which). The sequence was collected from a young woman who had recovered from COVID-19. The chain carries TRBV2 and TRBJ1-2; D unresolved. This CDR3 is CASTGEGRGYTF. The CDR3 DNA sequence: TGTGCCAGCACTGGGGAGGGCCGCGGCTACACCTTC.